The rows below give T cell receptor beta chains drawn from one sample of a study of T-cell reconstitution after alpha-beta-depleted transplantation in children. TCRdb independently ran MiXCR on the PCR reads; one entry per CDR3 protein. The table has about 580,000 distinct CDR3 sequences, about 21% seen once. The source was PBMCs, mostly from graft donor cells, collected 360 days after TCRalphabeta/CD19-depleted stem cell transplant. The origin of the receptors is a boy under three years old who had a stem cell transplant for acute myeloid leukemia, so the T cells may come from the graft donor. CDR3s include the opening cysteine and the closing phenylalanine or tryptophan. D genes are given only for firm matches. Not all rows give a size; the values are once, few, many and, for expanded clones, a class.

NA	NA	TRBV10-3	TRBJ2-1	TGTGCCAGCACATCTGGCGGGGGCGGATCCGAGCAGTTCTTC	CASTSGGGGSEQFF
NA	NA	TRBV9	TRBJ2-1	TGTGCCAGCAGCGTAACGGGGGGCACCTACAATGAGCAGTTCTTC	CASSVTGGTYNEQFF
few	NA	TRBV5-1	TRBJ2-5	TGCGCCAGCAGCTTGGCCTTGGGATCTGCGCAAGAGACCCAGTACTTC	CASSLALGSAQETQYF
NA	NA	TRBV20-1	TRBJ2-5	TGCAGTGCTAGAGATCTGCATAAAGGGACCCAGTACTTC	CSARDLHKGTQYF
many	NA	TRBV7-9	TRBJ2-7	TGTGCCAGCAGCCCCGCCCGCTTTTACGAGCAGTACTTC	CASSPARFYEQYF
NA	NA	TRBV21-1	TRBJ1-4	TGTGCCGCCGATCCGACTGTCTGTAATGAAAAACTGTTTTTT	CAADPTVCNEKLFF
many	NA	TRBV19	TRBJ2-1	TGTGCCAGTAGTATGGAGAGGGCGAGCACCTACAATGAGCAGTTCTTC	CASSMERASTYNEQFF
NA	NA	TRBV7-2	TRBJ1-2	TGTGCCAGCACCCTAGGGGAGGCAGGGAGACCCTATGGCTACACCTTC	CASTLGEAGRPYGYTF
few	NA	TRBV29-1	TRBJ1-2	TGCAGCGTTGAAGGTAATCACCAAGAACTTAACTATGGCTACACCTTC	CSVEGNHQELNYGYTF
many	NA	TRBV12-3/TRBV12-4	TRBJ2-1	TGTGCCAGCAGTTTAGATCCGGGTTATGAGCAGTTCTTC	CASSLDPGYEQFF
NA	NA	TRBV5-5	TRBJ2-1	TGTGCCAGCAGCTTGGGTGGGTACGACTCCCTTACCTACAATGAGCAGTTCTTC	CASSLGGYDSLTYNEQFF
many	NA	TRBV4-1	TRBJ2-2	TGCGCCAGCAGCCAAGTGGGGGGCCTAAACACCGGGGAGCTGTTTTTT	CASSQVGGLNTGELFF
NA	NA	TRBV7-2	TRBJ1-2	TGTGCCAGCAGCTTAAGTCTGACGGCCGGGTATGGCTACACCTTC	CASSLSLTAGYGYTF
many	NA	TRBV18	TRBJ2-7	TGTGCCAGCTCACCTGGGCACAGGGTAACCGGCGACGAGCAGTACTTC	CASSPGHRVTGDEQYF
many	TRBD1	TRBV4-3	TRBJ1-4	TGCGCCAGCAGCCAAGTCCCTTCCGGGACAGAAGAAGCAACTAATGAAAAACTGTTTTTT	CASSQVPSGTEEATNEKLFF
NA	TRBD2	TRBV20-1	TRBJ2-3	TGCAGTGCTGGACTAGCGGGGGGGCCTTCAGGGGATACGCAGTATTTT	CSAGLAGGPSGDTQYF
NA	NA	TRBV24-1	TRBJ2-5	TGTGCCACCAGTGATTTGCAACCGGCAGGAGAGACCCAGTACTTC	CATSDLQPAGETQYF
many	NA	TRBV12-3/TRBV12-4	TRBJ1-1	TGTGCCAGCAGTTTTTGGGGCGAGGACACTGAAGCTTTCTTT	CASSFWGEDTEAFF
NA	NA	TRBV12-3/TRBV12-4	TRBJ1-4	TGTGCCAGCAGACCCGGGGGGGCAGCAACTAATGAAAAACTGTTTTTT	CASRPGGAATNEKLFF
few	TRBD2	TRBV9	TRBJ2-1	TGTGCCAGCAGCGTCGGGTCGGGGACTAGCGGATACAATGAGCAGTTCTTC	CASSVGSGTSGYNEQFF
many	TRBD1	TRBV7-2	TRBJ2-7	TGTGCCAGCAGCTATTGGGGCAGGGGGCGCGTCGAGCAGTACTTC	CASSYWGRGRVEQYF
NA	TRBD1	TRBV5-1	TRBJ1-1	TGCGCCAGCAGCCCGGGACAGCCTCCCCTGAACACTGAAGCTTTCTTT	CASSPGQPPLNTEAFF
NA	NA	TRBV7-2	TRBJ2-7	TGTGCCAGCAGCAGCCGCGAGGCCTACGAGCAGTACTTC	CASSSREAYEQYF
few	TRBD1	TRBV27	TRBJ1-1	TGTGCCAGCAATCAGGGGGCGAGGGGGAACACTGAAGCTTTCTTT	CASNQGARGNTEAFF
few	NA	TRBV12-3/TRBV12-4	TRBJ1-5	TGTGCCAGCAGGAAAGTGGGCAATCAGCCCCAGCATTTT	CASRKVGNQPQHF
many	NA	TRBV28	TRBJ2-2	TGTGCCAGCAGTTTAGAGGTCACCGGGGAGCTGTTTTTT	CASSLEVTGELFF
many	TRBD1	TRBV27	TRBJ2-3	TGTGCCAGCAGTCCCTGGAATGGACAGGGTCATGATACGCAGTATTTT	CASSPWNGQGHDTQYF
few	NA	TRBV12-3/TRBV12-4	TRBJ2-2	TGTGCCAGCAGTTCGAAGTCGGGGCTCCTCGGGGAGCTGTTTTTT	CASSSKSGLLGELFF
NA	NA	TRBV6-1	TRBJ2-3	TGTGCCAGCATCTCATACGAGGGGGGCGCAGATACGCAGTATTTT	CASISYEGGADTQYF
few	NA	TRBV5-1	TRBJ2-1	TGCGCCAGCAGCACTCGTTTTACAGGGGAGGCCTACAATGAGCAGTTCTTC	CASSTRFTGEAYNEQFF
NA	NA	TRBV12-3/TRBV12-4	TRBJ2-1	TGTGCCAGCAGTGGGGAGGAAAATGAGCAGTTCTTC	CASSGEENEQFF
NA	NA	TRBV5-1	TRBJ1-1	TGCGCCAGCAGCATGCACAGGGTCGCTGAAGCTTTCTTT	CASSMHRVAEAFF
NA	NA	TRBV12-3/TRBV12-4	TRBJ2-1	TGTGCCAGCAGTTTGGGTACAAACCCCTACAATGAGCAGTTCTTC	CASSLGTNPYNEQFF
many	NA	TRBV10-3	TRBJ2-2	TGTGCCATCAGTGAGTTAAGACAACCGAACACCGGGGAGCTGTTTTTT	CAISELRQPNTGELFF
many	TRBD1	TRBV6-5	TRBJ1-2	TGTGCCAGCAGTTACACGCCGGGACAGACCAACTATGGCTACACCTTC	CASSYTPGQTNYGYTF
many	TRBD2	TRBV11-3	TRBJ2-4	TGTGCCAGAAAGAAGGGGAGCGGGGGGGCCGGCATTCAGTACTTC	CARKKGSGGAGIQYF
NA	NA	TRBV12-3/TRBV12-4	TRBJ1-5	TGTGCCAGCAGTTTATGGCAGGGATTTTCCAGCAATCAGCCCCAGCATTTT	CASSLWQGFSSNQPQHF
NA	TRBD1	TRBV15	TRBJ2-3	TGTGCCACCAGCAGTAGTACCGGGACAGGGATCACAGATACGCAGTATTTT	CATSSSTGTGITDTQYF
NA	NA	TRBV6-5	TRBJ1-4	TGTGCCAGCAGTTACTCGATGGGGCCTGCAACTAATGAAAAACTGTTTTTT	CASSYSMGPATNEKLFF
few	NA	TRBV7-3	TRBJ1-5	TGTGCCAGCAGCTTAAGGGGCCCAAGCAATCAGCCCCAGCATTTT	CASSLRGPSNQPQHF
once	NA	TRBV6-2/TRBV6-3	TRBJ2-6	TGTGCCAGCAGAACCGACAGCTCTGGGGCCAACGTCCTGACTTTC	CASRTDSSGANVLTF
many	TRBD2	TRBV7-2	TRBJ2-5	TGTGCCAGCAGCACAACTAGCGGGGGGGTGGGGGAGACCCAGTACTTC	CASSTTSGGVGETQYF
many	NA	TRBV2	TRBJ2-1	TGTGCCAGCGTCCGGGACAACGGCAATGAGCAGTTCTTC	CASVRDNGNEQFF
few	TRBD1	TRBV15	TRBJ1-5	TGTGCCACCAGCAGGGAGGGGCAGGGGGTGAATCAGCCCCAGCATTTT	CATSREGQGVNQPQHF
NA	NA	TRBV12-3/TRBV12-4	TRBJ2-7	TGTGCCAGCAGTCCGAGAGAAGTATACGAGCAGTACTTC	CASSPREVYEQYF
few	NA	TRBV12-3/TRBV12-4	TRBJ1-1	TGTGCCAGCAGTTTAAGAACTGGGGTTGAAGCTTTCTTT	CASSLRTGVEAFF
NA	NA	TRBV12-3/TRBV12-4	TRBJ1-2	TGTGCCAGCAGTTTCGGGAACGGCTATGGCTACACCTTC	CASSFGNGYGYTF
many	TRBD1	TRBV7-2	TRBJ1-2	TGTGCCAGCAGCTTGGACAGGGGGCTGGGTGGCTACACCTTC	CASSLDRGLGGYTF
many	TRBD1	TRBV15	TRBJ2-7	TGTGCCACCAGCAGAGAAGCAGGGGGCTACGAGCAGTACTTC	CATSREAGGYEQYF
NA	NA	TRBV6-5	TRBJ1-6	TGTGCCAGCAGTAACCCGGGCAGGGGTAAATCACCCCTCCACTTT	CASSNPGRGKSPLHF
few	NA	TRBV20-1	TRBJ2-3	TGCAGTGCGGAGGAGACAGGAGGCTACACAGATACGCAGTATTTT	CSAEETGGYTDTQYF
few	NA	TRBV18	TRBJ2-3	TGTGCCAGCTCACCAGCGGACCCGTACACAGATACGCAGTATTTT	CASSPADPYTDTQYF
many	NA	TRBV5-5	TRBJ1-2	TGTGCCAGCAGCTTGTTTTACGCTAACTATGGCTACACCTTC	CASSLFYANYGYTF
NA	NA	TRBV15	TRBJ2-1	TGTGCCACCCGACTTTACAATGAGCAGTTCTTC	CATRLYNEQFF
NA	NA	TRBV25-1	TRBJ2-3	TGTGCCAGCAGTGATTACGGCACTAGCACAGATACGCAGTATTTT	CASSDYGTSTDTQYF
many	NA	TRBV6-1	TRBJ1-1	TGTGCCAGCAGCGAAAGCGACGGGAACACTGAAGCTTTCTTT	CASSESDGNTEAFF
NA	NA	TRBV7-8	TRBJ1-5	TGTGCCAGCAGAGAAGGGGAGAGTAATCAGCCCCAGCATTTT	CASREGESNQPQHF